This T cell receptor (beta chain) derives from a study of T cell repertoires in cytomegalovirus infection. At the level of the study: In public TCR beta signatures, there were indications of both CMV infection and matching HLA type. General study results and limits: Public TCR beta family frequency separated CMV-and-HLA carriers, including in an independent cohort. Clonotypes of TCR beta that were HLA-C-restricted and CMV-specific dominated the ex vivo response.

This clonotype was picked up a small number of times. Antigen specificity is unknown. The length of the CDR3 is 12 residues. The germline V gene has CDR1 SNHLY and CDR2 FYNNEI. V dropped 11 bases and J dropped 6; count of bases not matched to a gene: 7. TCRdb reanalysed the reads using MiXCR and keeps one entry per CDR3 protein. The sample has about 500,000 distinct CDR3 sequences, around 30% seen once. The rearrangement links TRBV2 to TRBJ2-3; 8 nucleotides match TRBD2. This sequence was found in a human donor in good health (CMV status not recorded). Some clones in this sample may be carry-over from other donors' samples. Material: cultured PBMCs, obtained from culture after CMV antigen stimulation. CDR3 in amino acids: CARAGVGDTQYF. CDR3 nucleotide sequence: TGTGCCCGAGCGGGAGTCGGGGATACGCAGTATTTT.